What follows is one TCR beta chain and its context. The sample comes from a study of cytomegalovirus exposure and HLA in healthy donors. Between the trimmed V and J ends, which lost 6 bases and 3 bases, there was a span of 18 bases. There are 15 residues in the CDR3. Looked up from germline, CDR1 is SNHLY and CDR2 is FYNNEI. Both 60 Vbeta primers and 13 Jbeta primers went into the PCR. Libraries were prepared by immunoSEQ multiplex PCR; TCRdb keeps only in-frame clonotypes and omits some of them. This listing includes about 130,000 clones. This TCR came from a woman aged 55-69 years in good health and CMV-seronegative. The chain employs TRBV2 and TRBJ2-7; D is uncertain. The sample was PBMCs. The CDR3 sequence: CASSKEGGSLYEQYF. The CDR3 nucleotides read TGTGCCAGCAGCAAAGAAGGCGGTAGTCTCTACGAGCAGTACTTC.